These 28 T cell receptor beta chains were all obtained from the same sample, sequenced in a study of OX40 agonist ivuxolimab in advanced cancers. The assay was immunoSEQ multiplex PCR, and TCRdb's table has in-frame clones only and misses some. The sample lists fewer than 95,000 clones; approximately 90% were seen once. This specimen consisted of CD4+ or CD8+ T cells sorted from blood, obtained in a trial of the OX40 agonist ivuxolimab. These receptors all stem from an adult with an advanced solid tumor such as melanoma, head and neck, liver or kidney cancer.

This chain joins TRBV30 and TRBJ1-2; D ambiguous. The CDR3 totals 13 residues. CDR1 and CDR2 (germline): GTSNPN, SVGIG (reference sequence). V dropped 0 bases and J dropped 3 bases, with 8 bases sitting between them. The chain's CDR3 is CAWSVGRDYGYTF. The CDR3 coding sequence is TGTGCCTGGAGTGTGGGGAGGGACTATGGCTACACCTTC.

The chain recombines TRBV5-1 with TRBJ2-1, with TRBD2 identical over 7 bases. This CDR3 comprises 15 residues. Germline lookup yields CDR1 SGHRS and CDR2 YFSETQ. V was pared by 3 bases and J by 6 bases, with 9 bases of the junction left unmatched. The CDR3 loop reads CASSSTGEGLNEQFF. The CDR3 DNA is TGCGCCAGCAGCTCCACGGGGGAGGGGCTCAATGAGCAGTTCTTC.

This sequence joins TRBV27 and TRBJ2-7; D perhaps matches TRBD2 (5 bases). V lost 1 base and J 0 bases, leaving 7 bases between the germline ends. Germline CDR1 is MNHEY and CDR2 is SMNVEV (reference sequence). The CDR3 length is 14 residues. The chain's CDR3 is CASSLFRDSYEQYF. The CDR3 DNA is TGTGCCAGCAGTTTATTCCGGGACTCCTACGAGCAGTACTTC.

The chain couples TRBV28 to TRBJ2-5; 9 bases match TRBD2. CDR3 length: 15 amino acids. The germline gives CDR1 MDHEN, CDR2 SYDVKM. V shed 6 bases, J shed 4 bases, and the junction held 9 bases outside the gene matches. CDR3 sequence (DNA): TGTGCCAGCAGGTCGGGACTAGCTATGGGAGAGACCCAGTACTTC. This codes for CASRSGLAMGETQYF. Looking up the rest from reference TRBV28 and TRBJ2-5 gives the full variable domain: DVKVTQSSRYLVKRTGEKVFLECVQDMDHENMFWYRQDPGLGLRLIYFSYDVKMKEKGDIPEGYSVSREKKERFSLILESASTNQTSMYLCASRSGLAMGETQYFGPGTRLLVL.

The rearrangement links TRBV14 to TRBJ2-1; 13 bases match TRBD2. The CDR3 is 16 amino acids. Germline CDR1 is SGHDN and CDR2 is FVKESK. J was trimmed by 4 bases and V by 4 bases; bases with no gene match: 4. The CDR3 is CASSPPGLAGYNEQFF. DNA for the CDR3: TGTGCCAGCAGCCCACCGGGACTAGCGGGATACAATGAGCAGTTCTTC.

The chain recombines TRBV7-3 with TRBJ2-2; 9 nucleotides match TRBD2. V shed 4 bases, J shed 5 bases, and the junction held 5 bases outside the gene matches. The CDR3 has 15 amino acids. Germline V gene sequence: CDR1 SGHTA, CDR2 FQGTGA. CDR3 bases: TGTGCCAGCAGCTCTAGCGGGGACCTTACCGGGGAGCTGTTTTTT. This codes for CASSSSGDLTGELFF.

The chain carries TRBV4-2 and TRBJ2-3; weak D call: TRBD2 (6 bases). The V gene lost 6 bases and the J gene lost 2 bases, with 12 bases spanning the gap. The germline gives CDR1 LGHNA, CDR2 YNFKEQ. The length of the CDR3 is 14 residues. The DNA for the CDR3 is TGTGCCAGCAGTAAGGCGGGAACCACAGATACGCAGTATTTT. It is translated as CASSKAGTTDTQYF.

This chain joins TRBV5-4 and TRBJ2-1; 11 bases align to TRBD1. CDR3 size: 15 residues. Germline V gene data show CDR1 as SGHNT and CDR2 as YYREEE (reference sequence). Germline trimming cut 4 bases from V and 3 bases from J; bases unmatched to any gene: 3. Here the CDR3 DNA reads TGTGCCAGCAGCGACGGGACAGGGGGCTACAATGAGCAGTTCTTC. It yields the protein CASSDGTGGYNEQFF.

The V call is TRBV29-1, the J call TRBJ2-7; tentative D call: TRBD1 (6 bases). Trimming removed 6 bases at V and 3 bases at J, with 12 bases between. This CDR3 contains 12 residues. Germline CDR1 reads SQVTM; CDR2 reads ANQGSEA. CDR3 DNA sequence: TGCAGCGTAATTTTACAGGGCTACGAGCAGTACTTC. Its translation is CSVILQGYEQYF.

The V and J genes are TRBV6-5 and TRBJ2-2; D is uncertain. This CDR3 is built from 11 residues. V lost 4 bases to trimming and J lost 6 bases, with 3 bases between them. Germline-derived CDR1 and CDR2 are MNHEY and SVGAGI. CDR3 sequence: CASSSPGELFF. The CDR3 DNA follows: TGTGCCAGCAGTTCACCCGGGGAGCTGTTTTTT.

The rearrangement uses TRBV7-9 and TRBJ2-1; TRBD2 is a possible D gene (5 bases). This CDR3 spans 15 amino acids. Germline loops: CDR1 SEHNR, CDR2 FQNEAQ (reference sequence). With 7 bases removed from V and 2 bases from J, the gap between germline ends came to 15 bases. The CDR3 nucleotides read TGTGCCAGCACGCTAGCCGGGCCAACCTACAATGAGCAGTTCTTC. Protein product: CASTLAGPTYNEQFF.

The chain carries TRBV5-5 and TRBJ2-2; 7 bases are shared with TRBD1. With V trimmed by 4 bases and J by 1 base, 4 bases remained unmatched. Germline lookup yields CDR1 SGHKS and CDR2 YYEKEE (reference sequence). The CDR3 totals 15 residues. The CDR3, as DNA: TGTGCCAGCAGCCAGGGGACAGTGAACACCGGGGAGCTGTTTTTT. Residues: CASSQGTVNTGELFF.

The V gene is TRBV6-1, the J gene TRBJ1-2, with 7 positions matching TRBD1. This CDR3 spans 15 amino acids. The germline V gene encodes CDR1 MNHNS and CDR2 SASEGT. J lost 4 bases, V lost 4 bases, and 9 bases had no gene match. The DNA for the CDR3 is TGTGCCAGCAGTGGCGGGGGAGGGGGCGTCTATGGCTACACCTTC. Encoded protein: CASSGGGGGVYGYTF.

The chain employs TRBV29-1 and TRBJ2-3, with 9 positions matching TRBD1. The CDR3 totals 14 residues. V shed 7 bases and J 5 bases; nucleotides not matched to a gene: 10. CDR1 and CDR2 from the germline V gene are SQVTM and ANQGSEA. The DNA for the CDR3 is TGCAGCGCGGGCGACAGGGGGGGTGAAGATACGCAGTATTTT. It codes for CSAGDRGGEDTQYF.

This clone was detected only once. This chain links TRBV7-2 with TRBJ2-3, with 8 bases matching TRBD1. Per germline, CDR1 SGHTA and CDR2 FQGNSA. V dropped 3 bases and J dropped 5; count of bases not matched to a gene: 7. This CDR3 region has 15 residues. In DNA form, the CDR3 reads TGTGCCAGCAGCTTTCGGACAGGGTGGGAAGATACGCAGTATTTT. This codes for CASSFRTGWEDTQYF.

CDR3 DNA sequence: TGTGCCAGCAGCTTGGCTAGCGGGAGGGGTACAGATACGCAGTATTTT. Translated: CASSLASGRGTDTQYF. This chain connects TRBV7-3 to TRBJ2-3, with 12 positions matching TRBD2. CDR3 length: 16 residues. From germline, CDR1 is SGHTA and CDR2 FQGTGA. Unmatched junction bases numbered 4, after V lost 3 bases and J lost 3 bases.

The chain uses TRBV18 and TRBJ2-6; D is ambiguous. From germline, CDR1 is KGHSH and CDR2 LQKENI. V gave up 0 bases and J gave up 1 base, with 19 bases separating them. This CDR3 contains 20 residues. CDR3 residues: CASSPPSRFRLISGANVLTF. The CDR3 region has the DNA TGTGCCAGCTCACCACCGTCTCGTTTTCGGCTAATATCTGGGGCCAACGTCCTGACTTTC.

The chain employs TRBV5-6 and TRBJ2-7, with D possibly matching TRBD1 (6 bases). The V end was cut by 0 bases, the J end by 5 bases, with 9 bases between. Germline V CDR1 and CDR2: SGHDT, YYEEEE. CDR3 length: 13 residues. The CDR3 region is CASSLDRGNEQYF. The CDR3 DNA sequence: TGTGCCAGCAGCTTGGATAGGGGGAACGAGCAGTACTTC.

The chain employs TRBV28 and TRBJ1-2, with 11 nucleotides matching TRBD1. There are 13 residues in the CDR3. Germline CDR1 reads MDHEN; CDR2 reads SYDVKM. V lost 8 bases and J lost 6; bases outside the gene matches: 5. The DNA for the CDR3 is TGTGCCAGCCTTGGGGACAGGGGGAATGGCTACACCTTC. This gives the protein CASLGDRGNGYTF.

Points on this clone: The conserved phenylalanine or tryptophan is not found at the CDR3 terminus, so this likely reflects a read error. The DNA is left out, because the CDR3 cannot be placed on it with certainty; the CDR3 is given as TCRdb lists it. The chain links TRBV5-4 to TRBJ2-3. Per the germline V gene, CDR1 is SGHNT and CDR2 is YYREEE (reference sequence). A total of 11 residues make up the CDR3, ends included. CDR3 residues: CASSLWVFLPR.

The genes are TRBV11-3 and TRBJ1-2; no definite D call. Germline values: CDR1 SGHNT, CDR2 YENEEA. Trimming cost V 4 bases and J 2 bases, with 8 bases left between them. The CDR3 spans 13 residues. The CDR3 protein is CASSSDGNYGYTF. The CDR3 coding sequence is TGTGCCAGCAGCTCGGACGGGAACTATGGCTACACCTTC.

The CDR3 reads CASKRDSETQYF. The CDR3 DNA reads as TGTGCCAGCAAGCGGGATTCGGAGACCCAGTACTTC. The chain carries TRBV2 and TRBJ2-5; 7 bases fit TRBD2. In germline, CDR1 is SNHLY, CDR2 FYNNEI. The CDR3 sequence is 12 residues long. The V and J ends lost 7 bases and 5 bases, in that order; junction bases with no gene match: 4.

V usage is TRBV5-1 and J usage is TRBJ1-1; 8 nucleotides line up with TRBD1. J was trimmed by 1 base and V by 4 bases; bases with no gene match: 6. Germline CDR1 SGHRS, CDR2 YFSETQ. The CDR3 consists of 15 residues. CDR3 loop: CASSGVDRGNTEAFF. The CDR3, as DNA: TGCGCCAGCAGCGGGGTAGACAGGGGGAACACTGAAGCTTTCTTT.

The chain couples TRBV5-1 to TRBJ2-5; 9 bases align to TRBD2. Germline V gene lookup returns CDR1 SGHRS and CDR2 YFSETQ. The trim removed 4 bases at V and 5 bases at J, leaving 12 bases unmatched. The CDR3 has 16 amino acids. The CDR3 region has the DNA TGCGCCAGCAGCGCCGTGTTGGCGGGAGGGAGGGAGACCCAGTACTTC. It yields the protein CASSAVLAGGRETQYF.

The chain recombines TRBV30 with TRBJ2-7, with no clear D. V shed 0 bases and J shed 7 bases, with 10 bases lying between them. CDR1 and CDR2 from the germline V gene are GTSNPN and SVGIG (reference sequence). The CDR3 is 12 residues long. CDR3 sequence (DNA): TGTGCCTGGAGTGTAAACCAGAGGGAGCAGTACTTC. It translates to CAWSVNQREQYF. Filled out from reference TRBV30 and TRBJ2-7, the complete variable domain reads SQTIHQWPATLVQPVGSPLSLECTVEGTSNPNLYWYRQAAGRGLQLLFYSVGIGQISSEVPQNLSASRPQDRQFILSSKKLLLSDSGFYLCAWSVNQREQYFGPGTRLTVT.

The genes are TRBV28 and TRBJ2-7; D might be TRBD1 (7 bases). The CDR3 covers 14 residues. Trimming took off 6 bases at V and 0 bases at J, with 12 bases between the two ends. Germline lookup yields CDR1 MDHEN and CDR2 SYDVKM. The CDR3 DNA follows: TGTGCCAGCAGGGCAGGGGGGAGCTCCTACGAGCAGTACTTC. Translation: CASRAGGSSYEQYF.

The genes are TRBV5-4 and TRBJ2-7; perhaps TRBD2 as D (6 bases). The V gene's germline CDR1 is SGHNT and CDR2 YYREEE (reference sequence). This CDR3 has 16 residues. V was clipped by 3 bases and J by 3 bases, with 19 bases between them. The CDR3 sequence is CASSSESGVANYEQYF. In DNA, the CDR3 is TGTGCCAGCAGCTCCGAATCGGGGGTGGCGAACTACGAGCAGTACTTC.

As regards this clone: At one of its ends the junction is not consistent with the germline gene, which may arise from a read error. J is TRBJ2-5 and V is TRBV7-7, with 7 positions matching TRBD2. CDR3 length: 15 residues. CDR1 is SSHAT, CDR2 FNYEAQ, per germline (reference sequence). The CDR3 region has the DNA TGTGCTAGCAGCCAGAGAACGGGGGAGGGAGAGACCCAGTACTTC. As protein: CASSQRTGEGETQYF.